The 20 T cell receptor beta chains presented below share a single source sample, sequenced in a study of T cells after yellow fever vaccination. TCRdb called the 5' RACE reads again in MiXCR, with one record for every CDR3 protein. Seen here are about 550,000 distinct CDR3 sequences, 15% to 20% observed once, and the top ten hold around 15%. The input for sequencing was PBMCs, taken 15 days after the yellow fever booster vaccination. These TCRs come from a man between 25 and 39 years old who received the YFV17D yellow fever vaccine.

This clonotype has at least ten counts. The rearrangement joins TRBV27 to TRBJ2-7, with 9 bases fitting TRBD1. Germline trimming cut 9 bases from V and 5 bases from J; bases unmatched to any gene: 8. The CDR3 covers 13 residues. The V gene's germline CDR1 is MNHEY and CDR2 SMNVEV (reference sequence). Here the CDR3 DNA reads TGTGCCAGTGGACAGGGGTCGGTCGACGAGCAGTACTTC. Its protein is CASGQGSVDEQYF.

This clonotype was counted a few times. The V call is TRBV5-1, the J call TRBJ2-3; D remains unclear. Per germline, CDR1 SGHRS and CDR2 YFSETQ. CDR3 length: 14 residues. V shed 3 bases and J shed 1 base, with 9 bases lying between them. The CDR3 bases are TGCGCCAGCAGCTACCTGCCTGGCACAGATACGCAGTATTTT. Encoded protein: CASSYLPGTDTQYF.

In this sample, this clonotype turned up a few times. This chain connects TRBV9 to TRBJ2-2; the D gene could be TRBD1 or TRBD2 (5 bases each). Germline CDR1 is SGDLS and CDR2 is YYNGEE. The CDR3 contains 15 residues. The V end was cut by 4 bases, the J end by 5 bases, with 15 bases between. CDR3 sequence reads: CASSNNRGDTGELFF. CDR3 nucleotides: TGTGCCAGCAGCAACAATAGGGGAGATACCGGGGAGCTGTTTTTT.

This clonotype was detected only a few times. The rearrangement joins TRBV11-2 to TRBJ2-7; 8 nucleotides line up with TRBD1. Per germline, CDR1 SGHAT and CDR2 FQNNGV. V lost 1 base and J lost 3; bases outside the gene matches: 14. The CDR3 is 18 amino acids. The CDR3 bases are TGTGCCAGCAGCTTAGTAGCCGGTGGGGGGACAGGACTCTACGAGCAGTACTTC. Translated, it gives CASSLVAGGGTGLYEQYF.

The chain uses TRBV9 and TRBJ1-1; no firm D call. This CDR3 has 15 residues. Germline lookup yields CDR1 SGDLS and CDR2 YYNGEE. Between the trimmed V and J ends, which lost 0 bases and 4 bases, there was a span of 13 bases. The CDR3 here is CASSVELGGITEAFF. For the CDR3, the DNA is TGTGCCAGCAGCGTAGAGTTGGGAGGGATCACTGAAGCTTTCTTT.

The chain has TRBV7-9 and TRBJ1-2; D gene ambiguous. V was shortened by 5 bases and J by 2 bases, with 9 bases between the two germline ends. Germline CDR1 reads SEHNR; CDR2 reads FQNEAQ (reference sequence). CDR3 length: 13 residues. CDR3 sequence: CASSPLQNYGYTF. The CDR3 DNA reads as TGTGCCAGCAGCCCCCTGCAGAACTATGGCTACACCTTC.

This clonotype was picked up a small number of times. The gene calls are TRBV28 and TRBJ2-3; 8 bases align to TRBD2. J gave up 8 bases and V 6 bases, and 10 bases lay outside the gene matches. The CDR3 contains 14 residues. Per the germline V gene, CDR1 is MDHEN and CDR2 is SYDVKM. The CDR3 here is CASRSRSGSLTQYF. The CDR3 region has the DNA TGTGCCAGCAGATCCAGAAGCGGGAGTCTTACGCAGTATTTT.

This clonotype was detected only a few times. The chain is built from TRBV14 and TRBJ1-5; weak D call: TRBD1 (5 bases). The CDR3 totals 13 residues. Germline V lookup: CDR1 SGHDN, CDR2 FVKESK. V was clipped by 2 bases and J by 6 bases, with 8 bases between them. In DNA, the CDR3 is TGTGCCAGCAGCCAAACAGGAGGTCAGCCCCAGCATTTT. This encodes CASSQTGGQPQHF.

The J gene is TRBJ2-5, the V gene TRBV5-1; D gene unclear. The germline V gene encodes CDR1 SGHRS and CDR2 YFSETQ. This CDR3 comprises 12 residues. V lost 0 bases and J lost 5, with 5 bases in between. The CDR3 reads CASSLDLETQYF. CDR3 nucleotides: TGCGCCAGCAGCTTGGATTTGGAGACCCAGTACTTC.

There are a few counts of this clonotype. The chain links TRBV27 to TRBJ2-7; TRBD2 aligns across 8 bases. Germline-derived CDR1 and CDR2 are MNHEY and SMNVEV (reference sequence). The CDR3 length is 15 residues. With 2 bases clipped from V and 6 bases from J, the junction kept 9 bases outside the gene matches. The DNA for the CDR3 is TGTGCCAGCAGTTTAGAGGTTAGCGGGACCGCCGAGCAGTACTTC. Protein product: CASSLEVSGTAEQYF.

This chain links TRBV25-1 with TRBJ2-3; 7 positions agree with TRBD2. CDR3 length equals 16 residues. CDR1 is MGHDK and CDR2 is SYGVNS in the germline V gene. V dropped 6 bases and J dropped 0; count of bases not matched to a gene: 9. The DNA of the CDR3 is TGTGCCAGCAGGGCCCTGGGAGGGCCTAGCACAGATACGCAGTATTTT. Its protein product is CASRALGGPSTDTQYF.

V and J are TRBV6-1 and TRBJ2-2; 9 bases map to TRBD1. J lost 0 bases, V lost 7 bases, and 9 bases had no gene match. The CDR3 sequence is 17 residues long. The germline gives CDR1 MNHNS, CDR2 SASEGT. This CDR3 reads CASTYGQGPTNTGELFF. As DNA, the CDR3 is TGTGCCAGCACCTACGGACAGGGGCCTACGAACACCGGGGAGCTGTTTTTT.

This clonotype was seen a single time. This chain joins TRBV19 and TRBJ2-7; TRBD2 agrees at 11 bases. The CDR3 totals 15 residues. From germline, CDR1 is LNHDA and CDR2 SQIVND (reference sequence). V lost 3 bases and J lost 2; bases outside the gene matches: 3. DNA of the CDR3: TGTGCCAGTAGTATTATAGCGGGAGGGCCCTACGAGCAGTACTTC. Residues: CASSIIAGGPYEQYF. Based on the CDR3 plus reference TRBV19 and TRBJ2-7, the full variable domain is DGGITQSPKYLFRKEGQNVTLSCEQNLNHDAMYWYRQDPGQGLRLIYYSQIVNDFQKGDIAEGYSVSREKKESFPLTVTSAQKNPTAFYLCASSIIAGGPYEQYFGPGTRLTVT.

The chain uses TRBV27 and TRBJ2-3, with a weak D call TRBD2 (5 bases). Germline CDR1 and CDR2: MNHEY and SMNVEV (reference sequence). The CDR3 is 14 residues long. V lost 3 bases and J 2 bases, leaving 9 bases between the germline ends. The CDR3 sequence: CASSFGLNTDTQYF. The CDR3 nucleotides read TGTGCCAGCAGTTTCGGACTGAACACAGATACGCAGTATTTT.

The chain employs TRBV12-3 or TRBV12-4 and TRBJ2-7, with 7 bases matching TRBD1. The CDR3 has 12 residues. The junction had 5 bases not matched to a gene; V was cut back by 6 bases and J by 6 bases. CDR3 residues: CASRETGIEQYF. The DNA of the CDR3 is TGTGCCAGCAGAGAGACAGGGATCGAGCAGTACTTC.

The chain has TRBV28 and TRBJ2-3; D is undetermined. Trimming took 5 bases from V and 10 from J, leaving 13 bases between them. Germline V gene data show CDR1 as MDHEN and CDR2 as SYDVKM. The CDR3 has 12 amino acids. The CDR3 DNA follows: TGTGCCAGCAGTCTCCCAGAACGTGCGCAGTATTTT. As protein: CASSLPERAQYF.

The chain uses TRBV20-1 and TRBJ2-2, with a possible D match to TRBD2 (6 bases). This CDR3 is built from 13 residues. The V end lost 3 bases, the J end lost 3 bases, and 8 bases lay between the germline ends. Per germline, CDR1 DFQATT and CDR2 SNEGSKA (reference sequence). The CDR3 DNA reads as TGCAGTGCTAGGCTAGCGTACACCGGGGAGCTGTTTTTT. As protein: CSARLAYTGELFF.

The J gene is TRBJ2-7, the V gene TRBV20-1; 10 bases agree with TRBD2. V dropped 0 bases and J dropped 2; count of bases not matched to a gene: 10. From germline, CDR1 is DFQATT and CDR2 SNEGSKA (reference sequence). The CDR3 extends over 17 amino acids. DNA of the CDR3: TGCAGTGCTAGAGACTCCAAGACTAGCGGGTATACCTACGAGCAGTACTTC. As protein: CSARDSKTSGYTYEQYF.

This clonotype turned up a few times. V is TRBV5-4 and J is TRBJ2-7, with 9 bases lining up with TRBD2. The CDR3 is 16 amino acids. After removal of 4 bases from V and 5 bases from J, the junction contained 13 bases not matched to a gene. The V gene's germline CDR1 is SGHNT and CDR2 YYREEE (reference sequence). The CDR3 sequence is CASSLDGREGSDEQYF. The CDR3 region has the DNA TGTGCCAGCAGCCTGGACGGGCGGGAGGGTTCTGACGAGCAGTACTTC. The full variable domain, rest sourced from reference TRBV5-4 and TRBJ2-7, is ETGVTQSPTHLIKTRGQQVTLRCSSQSGHNTVSWYQQALGQGPQFIFQYYREEENGRGNFPPRFSGLQFPNYSSELNVNALELDDSALYLCASSLDGREGSDEQYFGPGTRLTVT.

The rearrangement joins TRBV5-1 to TRBJ2-3, with a tentative D call TRBD1 (5 bases). V was trimmed by 0 bases and J by 5 bases, leaving 7 bases between them. The CDR3 is made up of 13 amino acids. Germline-derived CDR1 and CDR2 are SGHRS and YFSETQ. CDR3: CASSLAGQDTQYF. CDR3 DNA sequence: TGCGCCAGCAGCTTGGCCGGACAAGATACGCAGTATTTT.